This is a list of T cell receptor beta chains from one sample in a study of T cells in Graves' hyperthyroidism and ophthalmopathy. TCRdb processed the multiplex PCR reads anew with MiXCR; each CDR3 protein has one entry. The profile shows 350,000 to 400,000 distinct CDR3 sequences, 11% to 15% of them singletons. Material: blood. These receptors came from a woman aged 60-70 years with Graves' hyperthyroidism. CDR3s include the opening cysteine and the closing phenylalanine or tryptophan. Each record gives: clone size, D gene, J gene, V gene, CDR3 DNA, CDR3 protein. A D gene is named only where the DNA matches it firmly. The size field is filled for only some rows; it gives once, few, many or a size class.

many,TRBD2,TRBJ2-1,TRBV29-1,TGCAGCGTTGATGGTACGAGCGGGAGGGTCAATGAGCAGTTCTTC,CSVDGTSGRVNEQFF
many,.,TRBJ1-1,TRBV10-1,TGCGCCAGCAGTGATACAGCGAACACTGAAGCTTTCTTT,CASSDTANTEAFF
many,TRBD1,TRBJ2-1,TRBV2,TGTGCCAGCAGTGGTAGGGGAAGGGGGCAGGGTGAGCAGTTCTTC,CASSGRGRGQGEQFF
.,.,TRBJ2-1,TRBV19,TGTGCCAGTAGTATATCCAGGGTCGCCAACAATGAGCAGTTCTTC,CASSISRVANNEQFF
few,TRBD1,TRBJ1-2,TRBV3-1,TGTGCCAGCAGCCGTCCCGGACAGGGCTATGGCTACACCTTC,CASSRPGQGYGYTF
many,.,TRBJ1-6,TRBV12-3/TRBV12-4,TGTGCCAGCAGTGCATCAGGGGTCTCCTATAATTCACCCCTCCACTTT,CASSASGVSYNSPLHF
many,TRBD2,TRBJ2-3,TRBV5-1,TGCGCCAGCAGCCCAGGGACTAGCGGGATATTCACAGATACGCAGTATTTT,CASSPGTSGIFTDTQYF
.,TRBD1,TRBJ2-3,TRBV18,TGTGCCAGCTCACATGGGACAGGGAATCAAGATACGCAGTATTTT,CASSHGTGNQDTQYF
many,.,TRBJ1-1,TRBV3-1,TGTGCCAGCAGGTTACAAGGACAGAACACTGAAGCTTTCTTT,CASRLQGQNTEAFF
.,.,TRBJ2-3,TRBV5-4,TGTGCCAGCAGCCCATCCGGGGGAGGTCAAGATACGCAGTATTTT,CASSPSGGGQDTQYF
few,.,TRBJ2-3,TRBV24-1,TGTGCCACCAGTTATCCTCCCGGCACTCGCGGCACAGATACGCAGTATTTT,CATSYPPGTRGTDTQYF
few,.,TRBJ2-7,TRBV18,TGTGCCAGCTCATACGACTCCCAACTCGTGGGCTACGAGCAGTACTTC,CASSYDSQLVGYEQYF
many,.,TRBJ2-5,TRBV2,TGTGCCAGCAGGAGGGACATCCGGGGAGAGACCCAGTACTTC,CASRRDIRGETQYF
many,.,TRBJ1-3,TRBV3-1,TGTGCCAGCAGCCGACGCGGGGGCCCCATCGGAAACACCATATATTTT,CASSRRGGPIGNTIYF
.,.,TRBJ1-1,TRBV11-3,TGCGCGGGGTCGGACAATCTGAACACTGAAGCTTTCTTT,CAGSDNLNTEAFF
many,.,TRBJ1-2,TRBV30,TGTGCCTGGAGTGTACCTATCAACGGCCCCACTGGCTACACCTTC,CAWSVPINGPTGYTF
many,TRBD1,TRBJ2-5,TRBV5-6,TGTGCCAGCAGCGCGACAGGGTTGGAAGAGACCCAGTACTTC,CASSATGLEETQYF
many,.,TRBJ2-2,TRBV20-1,TGCAGTGCTAGAGGGGGACTCTTCACCGGGGAGCTGTTTTTT,CSARGGLFTGELFF
many,TRBD1,TRBJ2-4,TRBV29-1,TGCAGCGTTGAGTCGGGACAGGGAAGTGGACACATTCAGTACTTC,CSVESGQGSGHIQYF
.,TRBD2,TRBJ2-2,TRBV20-1,TGCAGTGCTAGAGATCGCGGGAGGGCTAACACCGGGGAGCTGTTTTTT,CSARDRGRANTGELFF
many,TRBD2,TRBJ2-7,TRBV12-3/TRBV12-4,TGTGCCAGCAGTTGGACTAGCGGGAAAGACGAGCAGTACTTC,CASSWTSGKDEQYF
many,.,TRBJ2-2,TRBV6-1,TGTGCCAGCACCAGGACCGAAGCCGGGGAGCTGTTTTTT,CASTRTEAGELFF
many,.,TRBJ2-5,TRBV11-2,TGTGCCAGCAGCCTCTGGCTAGAGACCCAGTACTTC,CASSLWLETQYF
few,.,TRBJ1-6,TRBV28,TGTGCCAGCAGTTTATTAACAGGGACCGTTTCACCCCTCCACTTT,CASSLLTGTVSPLHF
.,.,TRBJ1-5,TRBV27,TGTGCCGCCGCTCGAGGGGGCAATCAGCCCCAGCATTTT,CAAARGGNQPQHF
many,TRBD2,TRBJ2-1,TRBV5-8,TGTGCCAGCAGTCAAGGACTAGCGGGAGCAAATGAGCAGTTCTTC,CASSQGLAGANEQFF
many,.,TRBJ1-1,TRBV18,TGTGCCAGCTCCCCTAGTTCATCTAACACTGAAGCTTTCTTT,CASSPSSSNTEAFF
many,.,TRBJ2-2,TRBV7-9,TGTGCCAGCAGCTTAGGGCGGACGAACACCGGGGAGCTGTTTTTT,CASSLGRTNTGELFF
.,TRBD1,TRBJ2-7,TRBV18,TGTGCCAGCTCGCCACGACAGGGGGGAAACGAGCAGTACTTC,CASSPRQGGNEQYF
many,.,TRBJ2-5,TRBV2,TGTGCCAGCAGTGCAGGGACGCTACAAGAGACCCAGTACTTC,CASSAGTLQETQYF
many,TRBD2,TRBJ2-4,TRBV18,TGTGCCAGCTCAGAGACTAGCGGGAGATCCAAAAACATTCAGTACTTC,CASSETSGRSKNIQYF
few,TRBD2,TRBJ2-1,TRBV10-3,TGTGCCATCAGTGAGTCGGGACTAGCGGGTCACAATGAGCAGTTCTTC,CAISESGLAGHNEQFF
.,TRBD2,TRBJ2-3,TRBV30,TGTGCCTGGAGTGTACGTACCGGGCGCAAAAGACTAGCGGGACTCACAGATACGCAGTATTTT,CAWSVRTGRKRLAGLTDTQYF
many,.,TRBJ1-6,TRBV7-4,TGTGCCAGCAGCTTAGTAGGGGGGGGTGGTAATTCACCCCTCCACTTT,CASSLVGGGGNSPLHF
many,.,TRBJ1-5,TRBV6-2/TRBV6-3,TGTGCCAGCAGTTGGGGCAGGGGCATTAGAAGCAATCAGCCCCAGCATTTT,CASSWGRGIRSNQPQHF
.,TRBD2,TRBJ2-7,TRBV5-4,TGTGCCAGCAGCTTGGCGGTAGCGGGAGTGCAGTACTTC,CASSLAVAGVQYF